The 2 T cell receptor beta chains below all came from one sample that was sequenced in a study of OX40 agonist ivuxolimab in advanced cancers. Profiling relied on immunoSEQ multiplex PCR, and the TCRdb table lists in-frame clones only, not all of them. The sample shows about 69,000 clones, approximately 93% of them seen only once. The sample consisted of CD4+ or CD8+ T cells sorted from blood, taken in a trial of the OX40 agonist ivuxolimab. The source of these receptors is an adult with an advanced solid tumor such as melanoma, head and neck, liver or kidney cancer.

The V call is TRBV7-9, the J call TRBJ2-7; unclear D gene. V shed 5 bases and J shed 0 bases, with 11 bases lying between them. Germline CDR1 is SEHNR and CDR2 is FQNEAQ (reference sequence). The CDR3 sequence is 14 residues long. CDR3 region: CASSLPGDSYEQYF. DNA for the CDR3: TGTGCCAGCAGCCTACCTGGGGACTCCTACGAGCAGTACTTC.

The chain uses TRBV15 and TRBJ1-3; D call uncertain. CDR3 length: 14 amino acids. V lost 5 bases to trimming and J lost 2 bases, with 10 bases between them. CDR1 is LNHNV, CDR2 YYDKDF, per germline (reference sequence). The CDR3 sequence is CATSGQLAGNTIYF. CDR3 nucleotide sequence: TGTGCCACCAGCGGTCAACTTGCTGGAAACACCATATATTTT.